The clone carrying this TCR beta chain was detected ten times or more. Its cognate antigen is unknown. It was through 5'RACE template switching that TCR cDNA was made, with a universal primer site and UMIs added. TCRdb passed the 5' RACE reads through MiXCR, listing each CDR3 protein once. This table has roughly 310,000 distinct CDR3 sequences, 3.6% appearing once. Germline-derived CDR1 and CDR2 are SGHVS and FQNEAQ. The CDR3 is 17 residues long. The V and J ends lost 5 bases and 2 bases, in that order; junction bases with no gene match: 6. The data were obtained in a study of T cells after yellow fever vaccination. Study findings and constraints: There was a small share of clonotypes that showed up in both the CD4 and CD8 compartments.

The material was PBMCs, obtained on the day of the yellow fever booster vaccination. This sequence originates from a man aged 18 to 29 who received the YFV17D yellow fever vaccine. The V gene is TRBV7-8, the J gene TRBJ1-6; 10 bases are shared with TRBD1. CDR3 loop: CASSVGQGLTYNSPLHF. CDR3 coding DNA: TGTGCCAGCAGCGTGGGACAGGGGTTAACCTATAATTCACCCCTCCACTTT.